This T cell receptor beta chain was retrieved from a study of vaccination and CD4 T cells after COVID-19. As for the study in general: Overlapping spike peptides of SARS-CoV-2, HCoV-NL63, HCoV-OC43 and HCoV-229E stimulated the cells.

Germline-derived CDR1 and CDR2 are SGHNT and YENEEA. Trimming stripped 3 bases from V and 4 bases from J, with 36 bases between. The CDR3 is 22 residues long. Cultured CD4+ T cell DNA underwent sequencing with the Oncomine TCR Beta short-read assay. Genomic DNA was drawn out of CD4+ T cells grown in culture. One entry per CDR3 protein results from TCRdb running MiXCR on the PCR reads. The sample lists 9,000 to 10,000 distinct CDR3 sequences, 28% occurring once. For this clonotype: Its antigen is unknown.

Treatment indicated: approximately nine-day PBMC culture with coronavirus spike peptide pools or control peptides (ViraFEST assay). The unexposed donor's CD4+ T cells were collected before the COVID-19 pandemic (2011-2018). Upon completion of about nine days of culture, CD4+ T cells were isolated via negative selection. This TCR derives from a human donor in good health. What was sequenced was CD4+ T cells from blood, cultured in vitro. V and J are TRBV11-3 and TRBJ2-5, with D perhaps TRBD1 or TRBD2 (5 bases each). CDR3 DNA: TGTGCCAGCAGCTTGGGGTCATCCGAAACCAGGGACCCTCCCGCCGACGGAGAGACCCAGTACTTC. Residues: CASSLGSSETRDPPADGETQYF.